This T cell receptor (delta chain) was sequenced for a study of gamma-delta chains in newborns, infants, children. Study summary: Microbial exposure reportedly drives polyclonal innate γδ T cell expansion after birth.

Germline V gives CDR1 GEAIGNYY, CDR2 EKD. Trimming pared 0 bases from V and 0 bases from J, leaving 11 bases between. This CDR3 is 18 amino acids long. With CATT, TCRdb re-called clones from the reads. The table lists around 11,000 delta-chain clones, approximately 8.2% of them singletons. This chain uses TRDV2 with TRDJ3; possibly TRDD3 for D (5 bases). Sequenced input: blood. The clonotype was recovered from a child who was a newborn, infant or young child, either healthy, febrile or measles-vaccinated (not recorded which). CDR3 in amino acids: CACDTGLGSSWDTRQMFF. For the CDR3, the DNA is TGTGCCTGTGACACCGGTCTGGGAAGCTCCTGGGACACCCGACAGATGTTTTTC.